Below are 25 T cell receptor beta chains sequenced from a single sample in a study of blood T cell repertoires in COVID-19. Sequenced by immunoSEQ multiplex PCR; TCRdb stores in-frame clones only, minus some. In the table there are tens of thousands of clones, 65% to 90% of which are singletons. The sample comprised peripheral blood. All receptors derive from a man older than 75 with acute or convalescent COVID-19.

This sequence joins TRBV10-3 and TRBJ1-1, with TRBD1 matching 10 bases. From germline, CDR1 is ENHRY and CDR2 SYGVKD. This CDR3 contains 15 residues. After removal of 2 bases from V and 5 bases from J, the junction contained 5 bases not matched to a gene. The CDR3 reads CAISEPGQGRTEAFF. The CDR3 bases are TGTGCCATCAGTGAGCCGGGACAGGGGAGGACTGAAGCTTTCTTT.

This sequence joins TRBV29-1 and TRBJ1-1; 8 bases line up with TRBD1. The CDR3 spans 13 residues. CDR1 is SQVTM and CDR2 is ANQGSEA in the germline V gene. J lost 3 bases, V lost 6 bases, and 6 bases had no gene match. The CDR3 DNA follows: TGCAGCGTCCAGGGGGCGAGGGACACTGAAGCTTTCTTT. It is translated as CSVQGARDTEAFF.

This CDR3 reads CASSESGLEDTQYF. The CDR3 DNA sequence: TGTGCCAGCAGTGAATCGGGACTAGAGGATACGCAGTATTTT. The chain combines TRBV6-1 with TRBJ2-3; the match to TRBD2 covers 8 bases. J lost 6 bases, V lost 2 bases, and 4 bases had no gene match. Germline V gene sequence: CDR1 MNHNS, CDR2 SASEGT. This CDR3 is 14 amino acids long.

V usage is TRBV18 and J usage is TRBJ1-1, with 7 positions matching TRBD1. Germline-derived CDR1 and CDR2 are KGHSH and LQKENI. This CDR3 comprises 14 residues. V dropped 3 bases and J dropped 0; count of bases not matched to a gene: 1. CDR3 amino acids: CASSPGQLNTEAFF. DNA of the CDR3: TGTGCCAGCTCACCGGGACAGTTGAACACTGAAGCTTTCTTT.

CDR3 coding DNA: TGTGCCAGCAGCCTATTAGTGACCGGGGAGCTGTTTTTT. This encodes CASSLLVTGELFF. This chain connects TRBV11-2 to TRBJ2-2; no firm D call. The germline V and J ends were trimmed by 5 bases and 5 bases, with 9 bases remaining between them. From germline, CDR1 is SGHAT and CDR2 FQNNGV. The CDR3 contains 13 residues.

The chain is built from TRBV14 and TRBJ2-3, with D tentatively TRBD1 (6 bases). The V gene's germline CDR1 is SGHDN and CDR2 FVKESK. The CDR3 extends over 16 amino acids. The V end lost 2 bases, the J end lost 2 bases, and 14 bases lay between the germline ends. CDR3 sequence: CASSQLRRGVTDTQYF. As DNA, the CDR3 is TGTGCCAGCAGCCAACTTCGCAGGGGAGTCACAGATACGCAGTATTTT.

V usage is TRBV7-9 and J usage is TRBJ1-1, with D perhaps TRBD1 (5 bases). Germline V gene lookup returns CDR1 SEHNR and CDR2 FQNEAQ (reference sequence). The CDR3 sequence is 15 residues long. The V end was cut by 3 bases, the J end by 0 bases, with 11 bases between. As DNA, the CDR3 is TGTGCCAGCAGCTTCACGGACACCGTGAACACTGAAGCTTTCTTT. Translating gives CASSFTDTVNTEAFF.

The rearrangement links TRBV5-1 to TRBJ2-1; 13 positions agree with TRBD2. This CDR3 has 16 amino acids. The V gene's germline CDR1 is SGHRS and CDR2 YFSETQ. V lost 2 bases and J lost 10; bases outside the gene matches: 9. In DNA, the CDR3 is TGCGCCAGCAGCTTACTAGCGGGGGGGGCGTCCCGCGAGCAGTTCTTC. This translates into CASSLLAGGASREQFF.

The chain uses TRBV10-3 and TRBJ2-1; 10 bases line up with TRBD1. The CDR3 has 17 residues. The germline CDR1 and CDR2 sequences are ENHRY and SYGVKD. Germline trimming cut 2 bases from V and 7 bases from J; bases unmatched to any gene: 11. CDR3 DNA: TGTGCCATCAGTGAGATCCCCGGGACAGGGGTCGGGAATGAGCAGTTCTTC. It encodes CAISEIPGTGVGNEQFF.

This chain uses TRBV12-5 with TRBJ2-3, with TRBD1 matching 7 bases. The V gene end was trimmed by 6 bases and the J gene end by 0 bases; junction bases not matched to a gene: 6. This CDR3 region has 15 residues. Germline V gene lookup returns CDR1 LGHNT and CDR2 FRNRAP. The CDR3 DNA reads TGTGCTAGTGGGAGGGGACAGACTAGCACAGATACGCAGTATTTT. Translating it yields CASGRGQTSTDTQYF. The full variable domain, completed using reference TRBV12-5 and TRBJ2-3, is DARVTQTPRHKVTEMGQEVTMRCQPILGHNTVFWYRQTMMQGLELLAYFRNRAPLDDSGMPKDRFSAEMPDATLATLKIQPSEPRDSAVYFCASGRGQTSTDTQYFGPGTRLTVL.

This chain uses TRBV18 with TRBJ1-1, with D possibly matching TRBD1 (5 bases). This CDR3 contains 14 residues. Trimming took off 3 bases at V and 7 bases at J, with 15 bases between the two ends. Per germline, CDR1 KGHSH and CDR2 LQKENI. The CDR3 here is CASSPYLTGIEAFF. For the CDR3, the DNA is TGTGCCAGCTCACCCTATTTAACAGGAATTGAAGCTTTCTTT.

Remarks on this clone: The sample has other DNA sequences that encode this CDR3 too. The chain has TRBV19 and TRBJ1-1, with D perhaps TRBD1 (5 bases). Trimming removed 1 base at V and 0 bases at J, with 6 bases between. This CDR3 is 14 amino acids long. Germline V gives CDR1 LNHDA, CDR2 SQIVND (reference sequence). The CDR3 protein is CASSIGQMNTEAFF. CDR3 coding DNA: TGTGCCAGTAGTATAGGACAGATGAACACTGAAGCTTTCTTT. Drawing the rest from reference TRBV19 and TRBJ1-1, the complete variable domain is DGGITQSPKYLFRKEGQNVTLSCEQNLNHDAMYWYRQDPGQGLRLIYYSQIVNDFQKGDIAEGYSVSREKKESFPLTVTSAQKNPTAFYLCASSIGQMNTEAFFGQGTRLTVV.

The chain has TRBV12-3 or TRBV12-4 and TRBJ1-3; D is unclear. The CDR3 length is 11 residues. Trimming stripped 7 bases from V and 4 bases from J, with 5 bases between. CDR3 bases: TGTGCCAGCACCCTGGGAAACACCATATATTTT. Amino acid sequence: CASTLGNTIYF.

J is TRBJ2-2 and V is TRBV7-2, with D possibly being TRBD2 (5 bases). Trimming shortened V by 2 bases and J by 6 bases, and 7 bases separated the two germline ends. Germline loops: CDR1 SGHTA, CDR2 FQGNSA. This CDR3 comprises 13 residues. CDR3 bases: TGTGCCAGCAGCTTATCCGGGGCCGGGGAGCTGTTTTTT. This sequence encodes CASSLSGAGELFF.

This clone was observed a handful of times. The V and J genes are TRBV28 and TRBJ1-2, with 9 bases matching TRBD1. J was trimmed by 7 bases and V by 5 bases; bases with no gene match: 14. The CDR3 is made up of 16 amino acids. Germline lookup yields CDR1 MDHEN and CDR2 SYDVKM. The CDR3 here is CASSAITGGSSAGYTF. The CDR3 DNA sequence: TGTGCCAGCAGTGCTATTACAGGGGGCTCGTCCGCTGGCTACACCTTC.

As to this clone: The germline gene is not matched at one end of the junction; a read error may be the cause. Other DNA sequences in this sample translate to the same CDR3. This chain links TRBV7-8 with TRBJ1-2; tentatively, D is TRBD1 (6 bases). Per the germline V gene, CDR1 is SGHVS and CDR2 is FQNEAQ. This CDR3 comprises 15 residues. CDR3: CASSLERQAWGGYTF. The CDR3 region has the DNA TGCGCCAGCAGCTTAGAGAGACAGGCTTGGGGTGGCTACACCTTC.

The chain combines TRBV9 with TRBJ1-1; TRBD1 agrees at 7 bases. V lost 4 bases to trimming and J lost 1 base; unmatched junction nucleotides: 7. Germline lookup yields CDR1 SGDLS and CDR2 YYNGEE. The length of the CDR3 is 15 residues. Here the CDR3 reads CASSPSDRRNTEAFF. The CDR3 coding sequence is TGTGCCAGCAGCCCGTCGGACAGGCGGAACACTGAAGCTTTCTTT.

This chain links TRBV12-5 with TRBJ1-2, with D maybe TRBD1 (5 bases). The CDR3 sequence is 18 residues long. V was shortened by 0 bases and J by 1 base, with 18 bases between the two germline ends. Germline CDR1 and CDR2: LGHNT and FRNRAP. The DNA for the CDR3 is TGTGCTAGTGGTTTGGTATCGCAGGGCCAAGTTCTTAACTATGGCTACACCTTC. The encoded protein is CASGLVSQGQVLNYGYTF.

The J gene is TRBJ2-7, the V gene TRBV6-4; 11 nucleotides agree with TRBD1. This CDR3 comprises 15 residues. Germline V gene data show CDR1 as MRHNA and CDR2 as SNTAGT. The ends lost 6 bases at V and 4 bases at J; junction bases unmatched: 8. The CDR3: CASSAGTGGKYEQYF. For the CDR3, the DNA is TGTGCCAGCAGCGCCGGGACAGGGGGGAAATACGAGCAGTACTTC.

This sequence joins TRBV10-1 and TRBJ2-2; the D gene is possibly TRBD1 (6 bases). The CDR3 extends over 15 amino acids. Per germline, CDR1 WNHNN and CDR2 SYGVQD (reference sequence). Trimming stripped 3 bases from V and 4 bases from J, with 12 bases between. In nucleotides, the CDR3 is TGCGCCAGCAGTGACAGGGGTGTTGGCACCGGGGAGCTGTTTTTT. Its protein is CASSDRGVGTGELFF.

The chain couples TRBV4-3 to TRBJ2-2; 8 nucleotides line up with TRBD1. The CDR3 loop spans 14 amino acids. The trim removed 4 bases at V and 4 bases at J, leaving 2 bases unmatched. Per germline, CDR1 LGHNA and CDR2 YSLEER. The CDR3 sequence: CASSLQGGTGELFF. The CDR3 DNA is TGCGCCAGCAGCCTACAGGGGGGCACCGGGGAGCTGTTTTTT.

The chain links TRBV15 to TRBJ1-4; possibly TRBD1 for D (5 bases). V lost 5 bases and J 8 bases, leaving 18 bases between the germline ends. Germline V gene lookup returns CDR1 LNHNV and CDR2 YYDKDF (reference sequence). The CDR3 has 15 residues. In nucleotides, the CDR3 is TGTGCCACCAGCTCAAGCGCAGGGCTAAGAGAAAAACTGTTTTTT. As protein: CATSSSAGLREKLFF.

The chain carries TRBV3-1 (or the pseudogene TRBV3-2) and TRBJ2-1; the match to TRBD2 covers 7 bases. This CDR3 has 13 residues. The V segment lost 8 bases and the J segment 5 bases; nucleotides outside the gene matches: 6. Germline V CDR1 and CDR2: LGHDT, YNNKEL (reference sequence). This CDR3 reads CASSYLADNEQFF. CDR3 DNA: TGTGCCAGCTCTTATCTAGCGGACAATGAGCAGTTCTTC.

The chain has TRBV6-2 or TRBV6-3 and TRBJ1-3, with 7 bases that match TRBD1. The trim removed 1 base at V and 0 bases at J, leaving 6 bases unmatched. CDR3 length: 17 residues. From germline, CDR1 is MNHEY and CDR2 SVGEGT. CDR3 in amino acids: CASSYLAGTDSGNTIYF. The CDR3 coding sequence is TGTGCCAGCAGTTACTTAGCCGGGACAGACTCTGGAAACACCATATATTTT.

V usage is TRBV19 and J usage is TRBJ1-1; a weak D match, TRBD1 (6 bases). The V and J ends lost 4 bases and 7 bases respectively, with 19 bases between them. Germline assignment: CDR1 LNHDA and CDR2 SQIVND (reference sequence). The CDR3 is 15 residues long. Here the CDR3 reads CASSTKQGASDEAFF. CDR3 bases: TGTGCCAGTAGTACGAAACAGGGTGCGAGTGATGAAGCTTTCTTT.